Reported below is one T cell receptor (beta chain). V was trimmed by 4 bases and J by 0 bases, leaving 14 bases between them. The CDR3 sequence is 17 residues long. Germline V CDR1 and CDR2: SGHNT, YYREEE (reference sequence). Clones were read by immunoSEQ multiplex PCR, and TCRdb kept only the in-frame ones, dropping some. The sample has 110,000 or so clones; approximately 81% are singletons. This sample was taken from a study of blood T cell repertoires in COVID-19. As for the study in general: PBMCs, B-cell-depleted T cells, or T cells were the source of the cDNA or gDNA that made up the material.

The V and J genes are TRBV5-4 and TRBJ1-6; no firm D call. The material sequenced was peripheral blood. The sequence derives from a human donor in a cohort sampled during active COVID-19. CDR3 sequence: CASSQSIQDSYNSPLHF. In DNA, the CDR3 is TGTGCCAGCAGCCAGTCGATCCAAGACTCCTATAATTCACCCCTCCACTTT.